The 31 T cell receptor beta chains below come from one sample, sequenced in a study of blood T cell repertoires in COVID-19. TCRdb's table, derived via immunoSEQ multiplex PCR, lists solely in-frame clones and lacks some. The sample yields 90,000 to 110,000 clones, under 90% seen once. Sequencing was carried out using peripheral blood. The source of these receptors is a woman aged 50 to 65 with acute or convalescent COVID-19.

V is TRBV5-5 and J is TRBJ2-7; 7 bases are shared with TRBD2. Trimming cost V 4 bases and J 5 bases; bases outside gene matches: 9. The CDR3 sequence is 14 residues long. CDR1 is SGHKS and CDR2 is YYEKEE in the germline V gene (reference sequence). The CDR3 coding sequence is TGTGCCAGCAGCGGATGGACGGGAGGCAACGAGCAGTACTTC. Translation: CASSGWTGGNEQYF.

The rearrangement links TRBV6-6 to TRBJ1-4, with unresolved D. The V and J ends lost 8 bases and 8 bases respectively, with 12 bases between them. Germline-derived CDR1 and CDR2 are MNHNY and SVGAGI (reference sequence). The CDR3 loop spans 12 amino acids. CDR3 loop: CASRGDREKLFF. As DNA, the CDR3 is TGTGCCAGCCGCGGTGACCGGGAAAAACTGTTTTTT.

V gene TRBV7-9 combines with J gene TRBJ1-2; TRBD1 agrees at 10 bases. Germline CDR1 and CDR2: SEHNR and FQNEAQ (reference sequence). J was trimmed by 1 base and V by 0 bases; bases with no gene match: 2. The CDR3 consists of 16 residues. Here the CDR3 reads CASSLARDRGNYGYTF. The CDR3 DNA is TGTGCCAGCAGCTTAGCCCGGGACAGGGGTAACTATGGCTACACCTTC. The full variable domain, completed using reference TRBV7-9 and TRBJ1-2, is DTGVSQNPRHKITKRGQNVTFRCDPISEHNRLYWYRQTLGQGPEFLTYFQNEAQLEKSRLLSDRFSAERPKGSFSTLEIQRTEQGDSAMYLCASSLARDRGNYGYTFGSGTRLTVV.

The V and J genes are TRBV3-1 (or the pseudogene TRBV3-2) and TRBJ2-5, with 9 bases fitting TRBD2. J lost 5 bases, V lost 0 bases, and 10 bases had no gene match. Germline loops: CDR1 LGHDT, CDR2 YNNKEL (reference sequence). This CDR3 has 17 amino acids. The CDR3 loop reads CASSQDRSSGGGETQYF. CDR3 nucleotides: TGTGCCAGCAGCCAAGATCGGAGTAGCGGGGGTGGGGAGACCCAGTACTTC.

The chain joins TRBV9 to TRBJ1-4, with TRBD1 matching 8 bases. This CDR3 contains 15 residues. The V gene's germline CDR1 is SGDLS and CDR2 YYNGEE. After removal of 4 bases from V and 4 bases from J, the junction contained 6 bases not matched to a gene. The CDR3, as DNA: TGTGCCAGCAGCACCGGACAGGGCCTTAATGAAAAACTGTTTTTT. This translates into CASSTGQGLNEKLFF.

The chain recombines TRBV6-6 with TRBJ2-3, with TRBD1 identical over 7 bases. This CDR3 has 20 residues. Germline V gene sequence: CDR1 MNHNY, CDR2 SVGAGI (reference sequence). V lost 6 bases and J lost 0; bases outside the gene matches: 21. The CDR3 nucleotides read TGTGCCAGCAGCCTCCGTCGAACTTACAGGGGAACCTCTAGCACAGATACGCAGTATTTT. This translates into CASSLRRTYRGTSSTDTQYF.

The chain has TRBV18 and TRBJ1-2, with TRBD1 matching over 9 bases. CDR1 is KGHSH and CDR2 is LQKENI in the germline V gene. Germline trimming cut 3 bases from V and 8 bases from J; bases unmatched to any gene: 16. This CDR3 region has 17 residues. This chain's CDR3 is CASSPLRDRATGNGYTF. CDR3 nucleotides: TGTGCCAGCTCACCGCTCCGGGACAGGGCTACCGGTAACGGCTACACCTTC. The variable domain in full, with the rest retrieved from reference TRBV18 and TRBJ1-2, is NAGVMQNPRHLVRRRGQEARLRCSPMKGHSHVYWYRQLPEEGLKFMVYLQKENIIDESGMPKERFSAEFPKEGPSILRIQQVVRGDSAAYFCASSPLRDRATGNGYTFGSGTRLTVV.

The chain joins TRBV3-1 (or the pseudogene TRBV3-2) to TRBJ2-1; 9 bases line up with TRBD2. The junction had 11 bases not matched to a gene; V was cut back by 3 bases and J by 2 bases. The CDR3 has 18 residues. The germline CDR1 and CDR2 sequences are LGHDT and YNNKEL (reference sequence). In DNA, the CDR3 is TGTGCCAGCAGCCAGGGCCCACTACGCGGGGGGGCCTACAATGAGCAGTTCTTC. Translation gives CASSQGPLRGGAYNEQFF.

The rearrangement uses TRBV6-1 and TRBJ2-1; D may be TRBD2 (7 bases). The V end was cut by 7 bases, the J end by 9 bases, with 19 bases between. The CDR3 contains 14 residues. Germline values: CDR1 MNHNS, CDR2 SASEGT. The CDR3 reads CASTHRGAQGEQFF. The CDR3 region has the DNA TGTGCCAGCACCCACCGGGGGGCGCAGGGTGAGCAGTTCTTC.

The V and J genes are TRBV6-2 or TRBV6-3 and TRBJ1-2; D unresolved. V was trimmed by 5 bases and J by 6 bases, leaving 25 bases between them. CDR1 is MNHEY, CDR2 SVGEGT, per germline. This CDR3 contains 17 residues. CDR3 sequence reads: CASSTRWGGLNLNGYTF. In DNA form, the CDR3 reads TGTGCCAGCAGTACCCGCTGGGGAGGGCTAAACCTCAATGGCTACACCTTC.

For the CDR3, the DNA is TGTGCCTGGAAAGGGGGCGGGGAGCTGTTTTTT. The encoded protein is CAWKGGGELFF. This chain connects TRBV30 to TRBJ2-2, with TRBD1 as a possible D gene (6 bases). In germline, CDR1 is GTSNPN, CDR2 SVGIG (reference sequence). V lost 4 bases to trimming and J lost 7 bases, with 7 bases between them. The CDR3 runs 11 residues.

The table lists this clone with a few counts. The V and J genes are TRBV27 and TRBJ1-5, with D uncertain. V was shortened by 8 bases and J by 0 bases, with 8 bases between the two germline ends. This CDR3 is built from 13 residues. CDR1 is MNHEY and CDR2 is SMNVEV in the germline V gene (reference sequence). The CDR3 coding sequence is TGTGCCAGCGCGGGCGATAGCAATCAGCCCCAGCATTTT. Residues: CASAGDSNQPQHF.

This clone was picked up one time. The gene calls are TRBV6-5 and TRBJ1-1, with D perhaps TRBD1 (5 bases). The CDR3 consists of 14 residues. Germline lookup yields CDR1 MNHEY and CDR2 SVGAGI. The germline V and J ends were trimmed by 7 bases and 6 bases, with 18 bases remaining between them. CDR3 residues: CASTEPGNSPEAFF. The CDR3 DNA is TGTGCCAGCACCGAACCAGGGAACTCTCCTGAAGCTTTCTTT.

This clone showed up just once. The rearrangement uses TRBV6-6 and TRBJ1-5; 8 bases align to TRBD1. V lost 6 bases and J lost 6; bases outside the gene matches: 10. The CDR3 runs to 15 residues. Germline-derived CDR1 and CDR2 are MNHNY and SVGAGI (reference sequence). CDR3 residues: CASRGPGQALQPQHF. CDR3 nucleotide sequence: TGTGCCAGCAGGGGGCCGGGACAGGCCCTTCAGCCCCAGCATTTT.

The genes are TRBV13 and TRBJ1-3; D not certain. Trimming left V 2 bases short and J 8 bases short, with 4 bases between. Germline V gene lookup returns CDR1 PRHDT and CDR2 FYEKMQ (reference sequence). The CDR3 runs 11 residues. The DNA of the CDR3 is TGTGCCAGCAGCTTACGGGACACCATATATTTT. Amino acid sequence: CASSLRDTIYF.

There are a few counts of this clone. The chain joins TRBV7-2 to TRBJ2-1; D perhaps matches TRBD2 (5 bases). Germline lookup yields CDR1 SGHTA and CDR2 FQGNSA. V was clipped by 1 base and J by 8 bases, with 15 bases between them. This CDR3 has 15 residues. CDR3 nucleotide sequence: TGTGCCAGCAGCTTAGACCAGCTAGCATTCTATGAGCAGTTCTTC. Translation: CASSLDQLAFYEQFF.

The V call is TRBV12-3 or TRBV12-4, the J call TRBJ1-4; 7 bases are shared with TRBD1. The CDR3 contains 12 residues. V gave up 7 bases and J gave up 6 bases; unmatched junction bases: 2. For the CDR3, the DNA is TGTGCCAGCACCAGGGGGTATGAAAAACTGTTTTTT. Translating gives CASTRGYEKLFF.

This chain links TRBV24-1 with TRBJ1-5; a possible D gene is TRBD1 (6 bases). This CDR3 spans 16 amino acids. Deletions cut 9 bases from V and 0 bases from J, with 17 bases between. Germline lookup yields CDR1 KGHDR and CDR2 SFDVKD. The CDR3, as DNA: TGTGCCACCCACAGGGTTTATCAATATAGCAATCAGCCCCAGCATTTT. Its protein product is CATHRVYQYSNQPQHF.

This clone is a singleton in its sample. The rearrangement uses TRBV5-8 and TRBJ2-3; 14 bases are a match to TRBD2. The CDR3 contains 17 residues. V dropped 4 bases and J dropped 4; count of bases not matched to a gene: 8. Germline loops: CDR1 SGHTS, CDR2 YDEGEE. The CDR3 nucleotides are TGTGCCAGCAGCGTGACTAGCGGGGGGGCTCTATCAGATACGCAGTATTTT. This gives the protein CASSVTSGGALSDTQYF.

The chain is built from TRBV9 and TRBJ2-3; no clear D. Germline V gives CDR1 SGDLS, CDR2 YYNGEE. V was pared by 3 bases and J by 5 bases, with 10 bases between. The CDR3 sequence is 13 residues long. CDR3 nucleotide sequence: TGTGCCAGCAGCGCTGCGACTCAAGATACGCAGTATTTT. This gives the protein CASSAATQDTQYF.

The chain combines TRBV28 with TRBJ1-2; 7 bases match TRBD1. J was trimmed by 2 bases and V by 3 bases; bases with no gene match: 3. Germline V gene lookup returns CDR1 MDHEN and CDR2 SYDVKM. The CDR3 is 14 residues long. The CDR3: CASSFAGGNYGYTF. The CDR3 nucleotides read TGTGCCAGCAGTTTTGCAGGGGGGAACTATGGCTACACCTTC.

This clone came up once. The CDR3 DNA reads as TGTGCCAGTAGTATAGACCAGGGGTCCTACGAGCAGTACTTC. It yields the protein CASSIDQGSYEQYF. The chain couples TRBV19 to TRBJ2-7; D is perhaps TRBD1 (6 bases). CDR1 and CDR2 (germline): LNHDA, SQIVND (reference sequence). V was shortened by 0 bases and J by 1 base, with 7 bases between the two germline ends. This CDR3 contains 14 residues.

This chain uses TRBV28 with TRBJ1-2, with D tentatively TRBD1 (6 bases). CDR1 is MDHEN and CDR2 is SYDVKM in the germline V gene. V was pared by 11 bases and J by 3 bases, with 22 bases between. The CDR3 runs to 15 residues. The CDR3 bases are TGTGCCTCCGTTTTGGGGGGGGCGGTCCACTATGGCTACACCTTC. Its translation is CASVLGGAVHYGYTF.

CDR3 sequence: CAWRPPRTVANYGYTF. The DNA for the CDR3 is TGTGCCTGGAGACCCCCAAGAACAGTAGCTAACTATGGCTACACCTTC. The genes are TRBV30 and TRBJ1-2, with unresolved D. Germline V lookup: CDR1 GTSNPN, CDR2 SVGIG (reference sequence). This CDR3 region has 16 residues. V shed 3 bases and J shed 0 bases, with 17 bases lying between them.

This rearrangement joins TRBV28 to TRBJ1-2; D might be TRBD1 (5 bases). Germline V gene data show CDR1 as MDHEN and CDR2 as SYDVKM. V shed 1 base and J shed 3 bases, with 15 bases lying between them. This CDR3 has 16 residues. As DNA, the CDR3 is TGTGCCAGCAGTTTATTTTTAAAGGGGCCGGACTATGGCTACACCTTC. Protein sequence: CASSLFLKGPDYGYTF.

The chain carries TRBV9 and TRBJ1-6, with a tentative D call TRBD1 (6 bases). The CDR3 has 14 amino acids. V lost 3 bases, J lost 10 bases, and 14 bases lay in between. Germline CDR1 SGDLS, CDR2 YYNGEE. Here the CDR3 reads CASSGSGEGSPLHF. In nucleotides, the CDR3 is TGTGCCAGCAGCGGATCAGGGGAAGGGTCACCCCTCCACTTT.

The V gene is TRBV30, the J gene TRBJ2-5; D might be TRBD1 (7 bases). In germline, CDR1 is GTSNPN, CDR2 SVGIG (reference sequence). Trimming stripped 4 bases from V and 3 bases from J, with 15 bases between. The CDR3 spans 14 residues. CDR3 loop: CAWTQGGTEETQYF. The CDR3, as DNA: TGTGCCTGGACCCAGGGGGGCACCGAAGAGACCCAGTACTTC.

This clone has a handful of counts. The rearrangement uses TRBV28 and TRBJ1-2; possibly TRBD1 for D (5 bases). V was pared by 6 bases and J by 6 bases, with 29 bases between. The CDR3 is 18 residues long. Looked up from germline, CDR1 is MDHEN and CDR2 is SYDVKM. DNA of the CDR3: TGTGCCAGCAGACTTTACTCCTCGGGGGTTGGGGAAGAGGATGGCTACACCTTC. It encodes CASRLYSSGVGEEDGYTF.

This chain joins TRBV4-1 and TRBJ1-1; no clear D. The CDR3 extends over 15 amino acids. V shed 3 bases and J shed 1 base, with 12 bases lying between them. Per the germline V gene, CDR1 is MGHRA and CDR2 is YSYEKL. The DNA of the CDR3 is TGCGCCAGCAGCCATGAGGGCAGCGGGAACACTGAAGCTTTCTTT. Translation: CASSHEGSGNTEAFF.

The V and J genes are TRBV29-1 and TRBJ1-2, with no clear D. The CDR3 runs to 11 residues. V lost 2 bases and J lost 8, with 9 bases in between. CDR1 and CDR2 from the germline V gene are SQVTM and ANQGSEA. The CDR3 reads CSVEQEDGYTF. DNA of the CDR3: TGCAGCGTTGAACAGGAAGACGGCTACACCTTC.

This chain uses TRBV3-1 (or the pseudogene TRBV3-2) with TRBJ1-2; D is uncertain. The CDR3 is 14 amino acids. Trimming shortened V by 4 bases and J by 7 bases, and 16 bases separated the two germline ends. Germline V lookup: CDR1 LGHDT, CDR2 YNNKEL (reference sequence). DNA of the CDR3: TGTGCCAGCAGCCCCTCGGCAGGTTCGCTTGGCTACACCTTC. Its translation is CASSPSAGSLGYTF.